This T cell receptor beta chain derives from a study of cytomegalovirus exposure and HLA in healthy donors (dated by TCRdb to about 2017). Background on the whole study: According to an earlier analysis of 550 to 750 of the donors, 150 million to 200 million T cells yielded roughly 110 million unique TCR beta sequences and 276 Gb of sequence data. Across about 380 genotyped donors of the cohort, an average of approximately 240,000 unique TCR beta nucleotide sequences per donor were sequenced, and roughly 20% of those sequences were non-productive. To predict cytomegalovirus infection status, the study combined high-throughput TCR immunosequencing, statistical association of individual TCRs with disease status, and machine learning. Class I and class II HLA loci were covered by the typing at four-digit resolution. A later analysis re-examined previously published TCR beta repertoires from 500 to 700 donors and added high-resolution HLA genotyping to investigate patterns of TCR occurrence. Roughly 5 DR-DQ haplotypes were treated as single units for association and clustering because of strong linkage in the cohort. An earlier analysis of 450 to 750 of the donors used high-throughput TCR beta sequencing to judge whether each TCR beta V gene segment behaved as functional or pseudogenic. An early release covering 550 to 700 HLA-typed donors comprised approximately 290 gigabases of sequencing data and approximately 85 million unique TCR sequences. Rather than using new phenotypic data, the later analysis identified candidate immune exposures from TCR beta sequences and from how often those sequences occurred across donors. Of the 398 genotyped donors, around 81% fell in the genetic ancestry cluster associated with self-reported Caucasian donors. Donor age, sex, ethnicity and CMV serostatus were compiled together with the repertoire data. All discovery cohort repertoires had been generated using a single sequencing platform. The number of typed donors differed by locus: about 620-630 for A, B, C, DRB1 and DQB1; some 540 for DQA1; approximately 600 for DPA1; and roughly 450 for DPB1. The aim of the study was to test whether cataloging public T cell receptors could identify signatures of past pathogen exposure. Genome-wide SNP genotypes for about 65% of the 666 donors were used in a later genetic analysis, which treated that subset as a discovery cohort. The study profiled the T cell repertoires of fewer than 850 subjects by immunosequencing and related them to cytomegalovirus serostatus. Besides the first cohort of 500 to 700 subjects, a separate validation cohort made up of roughly 120 different subjects was used.

Library preparation was by the immunoSEQ multiplex PCR assay. For the multiplex PCR, a mixture combining 60 forward primers for TCR Vbeta segments and 13 reverse primers for TCR Jbeta segments was used. The CDR3 region of rearranged TCR beta genes was amplified from genomic DNA by a multiplex PCR assay. Amplified TCR beta libraries were sequenced as 87-base-pair reads on the Illumina HiSeq System. On the study's bioinformatics: Across the 600 to 700 repertoires, a later analysis counted 80 million or so unique TCR beta chains, 9.5 million to 12 million of which were shared by at least two donors. To remove PCR and sequencing errors, raw reads were error-corrected and collapsed into unique sequences using a nearest-neighbor algorithm that merged closely related sequences. V, D and J gene segments were assigned by aligning CDR3 sequences to IMGT reference sequences. For a sequence to be retained, a match of at least six nucleotides to both a V gene segment and a J gene segment was required. A rearrangement counted as productive if the CDR3 had no stop codons and remained in frame with V and J, and every other rearrangement counted as non-productive. CDR3 was defined according to IMGT convention as the region running from the second conserved V-encoded cysteine to the conserved J-encoded phenylalanine. The earlier analysis of roughly 590 of the donors excluded sequences that lacked an unambiguous match to a single V gene segment. In an earlier analysis of 450 to 750 of the donors, a V segment was called functional when productive rearrangements were above 56.7%, and segregating when the standard deviation between donors exceeded 5%. A statistical classification framework was developed to diagnose cytomegalovirus status using the catalog of TCR beta chain sequences. V and J gene assignment, in a later analysis, came from comparing TCR nucleotide sequences with IMGT/GENE-DB human TR gene sequences. A later analysis assigned CDR3 sequences and most-parsimonious VDJ recombination scenarios with the TCRdist pipeline. In a later analysis, each TCR beta chain was defined by its CDR3 amino acid sequence together with its V-gene family, and reads without a unique V-gene family were excluded. In a later analysis, a few hundred highly shared, low-generation-probability nucleotide sequences were removed to address suspected cross-contamination and a sequencing artifact. For each public chain, a later analysis derived a clonal expansion index from normalized ranks of inferred template counts within each repertoire. Generation probabilities in a later analysis came from a VDJ recombination model fitted to out-of-frame rearrangements, and those results were checked against IGoR. In a later analysis, TCR-TCR, TCR-HLA and TCR-CMV co-occurrence was scored with hypergeometric tests, and a repertoire-size bias correction was applied to TCR pairs. A later analysis estimated false discovery rates by permuting HLA or CMV assignments 20 times. In a later analysis, co-occurring TCRs were grouped using DBSCAN, with TCRdist sequence similarity added in when clustering inside HLA-allele-positive subsets. Repertoires with fewer than 30,000 or more than 120,000 public chains were left out of co-occurrence clustering, as were about 5 repertoires with anomalous nucleotide sharing. Imported from immuneACCESS, the table was reduced by TCRdb to in-frame sequences with V and J called. These copies leave out some clones; in studies compared against another copy, an unresolved V gene accounts for under half, and the cause of the remainder is not known. V, J and clone size are taken as reported in that table, and D and trimming were inferred from the DNA itself. In this sample the table shows approximately 150,000 clones, 80% of which occur a single time. The ten largest account for 4.5% of the sample.

General conclusions and limits of the study: About 17 rarely observed V segments, including chromosome 9 orphons, were excluded from the earlier analysis of several hundred of the donors because counts were too low. In a later analysis, some 18,000 TCR beta sequences were associated with specific HLA alleles at a false discovery rate of 0.05. This cohort had only TCR beta chains sequenced, and the lack of alpha or paired-chain data limited which features could be detected. Three of the identified cytomegalovirus-associated TCR beta chains were confirmed in vitro to be specific for cytomegalovirus antigens. The study listed approximately 150 TCR beta chains as associated with cytomegalovirus. A later analysis found that most CMV-associated TCR beta chains appeared HLA-restricted, with HLA associations seemingly driven largely by CMV exposure. In both the original and validation cohorts, the classifier was reported to diagnose cytomegalovirus status with high specificity and sensitivity. When HLA alleles, especially DR and DQ, strongly co-occurred, attributing TCR associations to individual alleles was difficult. In a later analysis, TCR association rates were found to vary across HLA loci, with the most associated TCRs seen for DRB1 alleles and the fewest for HLA-C alleles. Several of the top co-occurrence clusters appeared to be linked to parvovirus B19, influenza, CMV and Epstein-Barr virus, according to a later analysis. Linkage disequilibrium might explain the correlated functional status among segregating V segments, but an unknown experimental factor could not be ruled out. A further reported finding was that TCR beta sequences accurately predicted the HLA-A and HLA-B alleles for most subjects in the first cohort. Presence/absence analyses assumed roughly uniform sequencing depth across donors, an assumption that may not hold. In a later genetic analysis, fewer N-insertions in productive TCRs were reported among donors in an Asian-associated ancestry cluster than the 666-donor mean. Some IMGT-functional V segments, including TRBV6-2 and TRBV6-3, could not be distinguished by the 87-base-pair reads and were therefore excluded. Because HLA typing was missing for some donors at each locus, association tests included only the typed subset. A group of highly shared sequence variants was considered likely to be a technical artifact of the sequencing pipeline. The authors suggested that the approach could potentially be extended to other disease states and immunological phenotypes. In an earlier analysis of more than 450 of the donors, most TCR beta V segments were observed in productive rearrangements about 87% or about 30% of the time, broadly matching IMGT annotations. A later analysis found that HLA-associated TCR beta chains were more clonally expanded and had lower generation probabilities than equally common non-associated chains. For the cohort, immune exposure information was limited to CMV serostatus. Most TCR sequences were observed very rarely across donors, whereas some public TCRs were present in many individuals. In a later genetic analysis, a missense DCLRE1C variant was associated with V-gene and J-gene trimming of TCR beta chains, and the association was replicated in an independent cohort.

In the germline V gene, CDR1 corresponds to MNHNS and CDR2 to SASEGT. Clipping removes 11 bases from V and 3 bases from J, with 10 as the unmatched junction base count. The CDR3 runs 15 amino acids, cysteine and phenylalanine included. CDR3 DNA only is kept here, 45 bases in frame from base 1. The cohort comprised under 700 healthy bone marrow donors. Cohort members were all nominally healthy when sampled, although unrecorded immune exposures were likely present. The donor tested CMV seronegative, placing the donor among the 350 to 400 seronegative members of the cohort. A peripheral blood sample was provided by each donor, and peripheral blood mononuclear cells were used for TCR beta sequencing. Genomic DNA extraction from the blood cell samples was performed with the Qiagen DNeasy Blood Extraction Kit. Comment on this clone: The antigen this receptor binds is unknown. Qualities for individual bases were not recorded, and no much larger clone is one base off.

In this chain, TRBV6-1 is recombined with TRBJ1-5; TRBD1 agrees with 10 junctional bases. The sequence was collected from a man in his forties or fifties in good health and CMV-seronegative. The sample was PBMCs. The DNA sequence is as follows: TGTGCCCCTGCCGGGACAGGGGATACCAATCAGCCCCAGCATTTT. It specifies CAPAGTGDTNQPQHF.